These 2 T cell receptor beta chains were all obtained from the same sample, sequenced in a study of T cells in Graves' hyperthyroidism and ophthalmopathy. There were TCR beta CDR3 regions amplified from RNA transcripts. In the first-round RT-PCR of the TCR CDR3, the HTBI primer set was used. MiXCR, run by TCRdb on the multiplex PCR reads, gives a single entry per CDR3 protein. The data show about half a million distinct CDR3 sequences, 20% seen once. The sequencing sample was made of blood. These TCRs come from a man aged 40-49 years with Graves' ophthalmopathy.

Many counts were recorded for this clonotype. The chain links TRBV7-2 to TRBJ2-1, with D possibly TRBD2 on 6 matching bases. V lost 5 bases and J lost 5, with 16 bases in between. This CDR3 region has 15 residues. Germline V CDR1 and CDR2: SGHTA, FQGNSA. This CDR3 is CASSIGLLLHNEQFF. CDR3 nucleotide sequence: TGTGCCAGCAGCATCGGACTACTTCTCCACAATGAGCAGTTCTTC.

This clonotype was seen a few times. This chain uses TRBV12-3 or TRBV12-4 with TRBJ1-2; D unresolved. The CDR3 length is 14 residues. The V end lost 4 bases, the J end lost 4 bases, and 13 bases lay between the germline ends. The DNA of the CDR3 is TGTGCCAGCAGTTCCTCCTTAGGCGGCTATGGCTACACCTTC. Amino acid sequence: CASSSSLGGYGYTF.